The entry below describes one T cell receptor beta chain. What it binds is not known. The identical CDR3 is also encoded by other nucleotide sequences in the sample. The data stem from a study of shared clonotypes between healthy human individuals. About the research overall: There were three CD4 naive, three CD4 memory, two CD8 naive and one CD8 memory plates per donor. Study outcomes and limitations: Large sequencing depth failed to make sorted-subset sequencing complete, rarefaction showed. A generally larger estimated richness was seen in naive subsets than in memory subsets. Generation probabilities were higher for clonotypes shared across all four sorted-subset donors than for unshared ones.

Germline V gives CDR1 SGHAT, CDR2 FQNNGV. The CDR3 has 14 residues. With 0 bases removed from V and 2 bases from J, the gap between germline ends came to 7 bases. TCRdb keeps only in-frame clones here, not all; method: immunoSEQ multiplex PCR. The sample gives some 2,000,000 clones, roughly 94% of which show up once; roughly 1% is in the top ten. It was CD45RO-negative cells, positively selected for CCR7, that made up naive CD8 cells, with terminally differentiated effector memory CD45RA+ cells excluded. Sequenced sample: naive CD8+ T cells sorted from blood. The rearrangement links TRBV11-2 to TRBJ2-5; the D is unclear. The receptor was derived from a man in his late teens or twenties in good health. The CDR3 sequence: CASSLEYGQETQYF. The DNA for the CDR3 is TGTGCCAGCAGCTTAGAGTACGGACAAGAGACCCAGTACTTC.